This TCR beta chain was profiled in a study of T cell responses to AZD1222 COVID-19 vaccine. As for the study in general: Whether given at about 4 or about 12 weeks, second doses were pooled.

Concerning this clone: The antigen is not known.

Libraries were prepared by immunoSEQ multiplex PCR; TCRdb keeps only in-frame clonotypes and omits some of them. This sample has about 160,000 clones; nearly 90% occur once, and the top ten carry roughly 4.7%. The CDR3 sequence is 13 residues long. The germline V gene encodes CDR1 SGHRS and CDR2 YFSETQ. The V segment lost 2 bases and the J segment 7 bases; nucleotides outside the gene matches: 5. Study-level results: Females made up more of the donors, who were largely white British, and clonal diversity may have come out too low. Baseline seropositives among AZD1222 recipients totaled only five to seven. An increase in Spike-specific TCR breadth and depth was observed after two AZD1222 doses.

The chain has TRBV5-1 and TRBJ1-2, with 7 bases fitting TRBD1. Specimen: peripheral blood, collected on day 0 of AZD1222 vaccination. The origin of this receptor is an adult in good health. The CDR3 here is CASSFEGAIGYTF. The CDR3 DNA follows: TGCGCCAGCAGCTTCGAGGGGGCGATTGGCTACACCTTC.